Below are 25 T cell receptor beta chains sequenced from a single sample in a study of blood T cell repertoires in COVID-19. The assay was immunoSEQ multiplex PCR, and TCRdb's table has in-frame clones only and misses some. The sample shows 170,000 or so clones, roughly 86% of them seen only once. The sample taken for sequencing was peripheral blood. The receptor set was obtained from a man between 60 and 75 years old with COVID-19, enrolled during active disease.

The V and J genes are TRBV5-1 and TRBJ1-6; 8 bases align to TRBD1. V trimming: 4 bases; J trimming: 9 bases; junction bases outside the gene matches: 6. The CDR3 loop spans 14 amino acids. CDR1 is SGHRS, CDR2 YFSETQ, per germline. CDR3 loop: CASSLDRGISPLHF. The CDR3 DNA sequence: TGCGCCAGCAGCCTAGACAGGGGAATTTCACCCCTCCACTTT.

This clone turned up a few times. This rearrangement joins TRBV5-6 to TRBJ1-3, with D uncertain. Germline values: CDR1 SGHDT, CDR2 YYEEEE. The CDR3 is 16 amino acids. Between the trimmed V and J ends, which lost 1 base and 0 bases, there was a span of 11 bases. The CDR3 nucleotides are TGTGCCAGCAGCTTGTTTCAGTCAATCTCTGGAAACACCATATATTTT. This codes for CASSLFQSISGNTIYF.

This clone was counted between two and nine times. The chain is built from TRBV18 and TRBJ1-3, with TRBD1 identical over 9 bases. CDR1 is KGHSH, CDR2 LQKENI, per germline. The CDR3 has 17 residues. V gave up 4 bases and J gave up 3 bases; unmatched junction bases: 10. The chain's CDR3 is CASSLLKQGASGNTIYF. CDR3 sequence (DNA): TGTGCCAGCTCACTACTTAAACAGGGGGCGAGTGGAAACACCATATATTTT.

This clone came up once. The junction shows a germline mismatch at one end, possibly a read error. The CDR3 DNA reads TGTGCTAGCAGCGCACTAGCGGGAGGGAACACCGGGGAGCTGTTTTTT. Its protein is CASSALAGGNTGELFF. The chain is built from TRBV7-7 and TRBJ2-2, with 12 bases lining up with TRBD2. CDR3 length: 16 amino acids. The germline gives CDR1 SSHAT, CDR2 FNYEAQ (reference sequence). Variable domain in full (rest from reference TRBV7-7 and TRBJ2-2): GAGVSQSPRYKVTKRGQDVTLRCDPISSHATLYWYQQALGQGPEFLTYFNYEAQPDKSGLPSDRFSAERPEGSISTLTIQRTEQRDSAMYRCASSALAGGNTGELFFGEGSRLTVL.

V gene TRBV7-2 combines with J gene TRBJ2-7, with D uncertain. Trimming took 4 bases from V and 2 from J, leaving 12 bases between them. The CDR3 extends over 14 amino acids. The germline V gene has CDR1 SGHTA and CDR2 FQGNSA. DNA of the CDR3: TGTGCCAGCAGCTCGTTCTGGAGCCCCTACGAGCAGTACTTC. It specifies CASSSFWSPYEQYF.

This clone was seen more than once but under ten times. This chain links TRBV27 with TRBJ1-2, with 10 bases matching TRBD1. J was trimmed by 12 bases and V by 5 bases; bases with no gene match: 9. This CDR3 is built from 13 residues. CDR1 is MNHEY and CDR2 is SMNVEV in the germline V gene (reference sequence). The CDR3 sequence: CASSSFGTGVNTF. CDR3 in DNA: TGTGCCAGCAGTAGCTTCGGGACAGGGGTTAACACCTTC.

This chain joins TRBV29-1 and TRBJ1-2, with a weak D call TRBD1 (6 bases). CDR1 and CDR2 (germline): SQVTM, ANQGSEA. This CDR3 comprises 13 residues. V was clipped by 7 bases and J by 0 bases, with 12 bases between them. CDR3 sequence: CSASTGANYGYTF. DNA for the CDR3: TGCAGCGCCTCGACAGGAGCTAACTATGGCTACACCTTC.

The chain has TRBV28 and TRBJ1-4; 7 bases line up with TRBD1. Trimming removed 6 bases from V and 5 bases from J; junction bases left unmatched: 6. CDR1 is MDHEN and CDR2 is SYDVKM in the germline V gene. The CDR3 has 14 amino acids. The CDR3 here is CASSQTGPNEKLFF. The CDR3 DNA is TGTGCCAGCAGCCAGACAGGGCCGAATGAAAAACTGTTTTTT.

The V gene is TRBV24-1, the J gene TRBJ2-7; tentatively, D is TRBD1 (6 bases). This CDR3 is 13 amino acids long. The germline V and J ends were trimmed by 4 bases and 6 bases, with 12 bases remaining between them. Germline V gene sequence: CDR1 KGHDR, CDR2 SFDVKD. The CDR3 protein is CATSETGYGEQYF. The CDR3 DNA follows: TGTGCCACCAGTGAGACAGGTTACGGCGAGCAGTACTTC.

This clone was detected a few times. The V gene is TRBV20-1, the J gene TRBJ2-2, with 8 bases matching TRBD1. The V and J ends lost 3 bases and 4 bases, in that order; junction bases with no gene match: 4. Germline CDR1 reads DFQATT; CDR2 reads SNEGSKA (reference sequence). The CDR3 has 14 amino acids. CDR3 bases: TGCAGTGCTAGTCAGGGGGCGGGCACCGGGGAGCTGTTTTTT. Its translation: CSASQGAGTGELFF.

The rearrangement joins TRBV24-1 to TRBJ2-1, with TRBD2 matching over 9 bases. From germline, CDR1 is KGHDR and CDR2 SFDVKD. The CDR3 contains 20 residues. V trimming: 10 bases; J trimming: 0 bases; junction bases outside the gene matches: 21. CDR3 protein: CATQGRDTEAGGASYNEQFF. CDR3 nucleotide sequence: TGTGCCACACAAGGACGGGACACCGAAGCGGGAGGCGCCTCCTACAATGAGCAGTTCTTC.

The CDR3 coding sequence is TGTGCCAGCAGCCAAACAGGGACCGGCTACTCACCCCTCCACTTT. Protein product: CASSQTGTGYSPLHF. The gene calls are TRBV14 and TRBJ1-6; a weak D match, TRBD1 (6 bases). The V gene's germline CDR1 is SGHDN and CDR2 FVKESK. Trimming removed 2 bases at V and 10 bases at J, with 15 bases between. The CDR3 consists of 15 residues.

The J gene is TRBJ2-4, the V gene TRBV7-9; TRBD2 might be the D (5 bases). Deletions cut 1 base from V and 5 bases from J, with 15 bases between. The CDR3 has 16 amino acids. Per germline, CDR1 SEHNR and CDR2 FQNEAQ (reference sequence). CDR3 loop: CASSLVVGVTQNIQYF. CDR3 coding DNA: TGTGCCAGCAGCTTAGTTGTGGGAGTTACCCAAAACATTCAGTACTTC.

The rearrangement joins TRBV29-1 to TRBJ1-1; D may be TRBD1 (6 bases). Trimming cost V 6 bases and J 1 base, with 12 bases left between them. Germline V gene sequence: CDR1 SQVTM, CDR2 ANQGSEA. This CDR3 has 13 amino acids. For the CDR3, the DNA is TGCAGCGTCAACAGGGATTCGAACACTGAAGCTTTCTTT. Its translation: CSVNRDSNTEAFF.

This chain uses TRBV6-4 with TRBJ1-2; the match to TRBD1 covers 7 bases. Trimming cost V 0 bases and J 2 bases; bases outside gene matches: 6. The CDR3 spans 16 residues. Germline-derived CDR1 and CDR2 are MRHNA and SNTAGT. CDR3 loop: CASSDSRDRNNYGYTF. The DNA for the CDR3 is TGTGCCAGCAGTGACTCCCGGGACAGAAACAACTATGGCTACACCTTC.

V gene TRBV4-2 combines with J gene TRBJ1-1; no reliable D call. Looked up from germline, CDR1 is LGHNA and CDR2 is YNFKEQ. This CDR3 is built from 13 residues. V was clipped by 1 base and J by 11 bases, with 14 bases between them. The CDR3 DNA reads TGTGCCAGCAGCCAAGGTTTGAAACTGGTTGCTTTCTTT. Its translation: CASSQGLKLVAFF.

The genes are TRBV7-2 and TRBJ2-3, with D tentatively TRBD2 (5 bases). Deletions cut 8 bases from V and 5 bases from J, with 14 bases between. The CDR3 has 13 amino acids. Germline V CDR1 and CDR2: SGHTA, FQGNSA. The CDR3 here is CASRWGVEDTQYF. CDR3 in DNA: TGTGCCAGCCGATGGGGAGTGGAAGATACGCAGTATTTT.

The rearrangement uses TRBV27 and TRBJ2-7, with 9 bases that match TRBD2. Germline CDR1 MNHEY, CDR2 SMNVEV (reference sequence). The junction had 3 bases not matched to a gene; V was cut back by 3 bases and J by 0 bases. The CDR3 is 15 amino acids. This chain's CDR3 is CASSLGSGSSYEQYF. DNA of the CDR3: TGTGCCAGCAGTTTGGGTAGCGGGAGCTCCTACGAGCAGTACTTC.

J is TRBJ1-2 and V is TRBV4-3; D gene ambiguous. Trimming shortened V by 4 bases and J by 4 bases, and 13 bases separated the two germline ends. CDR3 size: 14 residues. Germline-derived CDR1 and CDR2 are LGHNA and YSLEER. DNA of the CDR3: TGCGCCAGCAGCCGCGAGGGTTTTCGCTATGGCTACACCTTC. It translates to CASSREGFRYGYTF.

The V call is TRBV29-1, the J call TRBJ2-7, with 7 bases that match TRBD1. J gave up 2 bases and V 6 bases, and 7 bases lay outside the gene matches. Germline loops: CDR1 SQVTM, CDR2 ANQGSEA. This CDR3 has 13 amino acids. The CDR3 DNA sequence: TGCAGCGTGAGACAGGGTGGGGCCTACGAGCAGTACTTC. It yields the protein CSVRQGGAYEQYF.

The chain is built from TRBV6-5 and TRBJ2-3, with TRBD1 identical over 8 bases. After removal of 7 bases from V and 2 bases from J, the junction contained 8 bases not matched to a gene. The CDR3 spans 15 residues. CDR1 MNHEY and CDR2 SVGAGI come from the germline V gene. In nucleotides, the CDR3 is TGTGCCAGCAAAAGGACAGGGCAACACACAGATACGCAGTATTTT. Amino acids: CASKRTGQHTDTQYF.

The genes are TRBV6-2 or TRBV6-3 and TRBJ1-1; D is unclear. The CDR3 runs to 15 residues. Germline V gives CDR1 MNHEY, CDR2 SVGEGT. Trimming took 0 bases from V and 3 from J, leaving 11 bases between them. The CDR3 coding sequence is TGTGCCAGCAGTTACTCGGGCAGCTCCCACACTGAAGCTTTCTTT. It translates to CASSYSGSSHTEAFF.

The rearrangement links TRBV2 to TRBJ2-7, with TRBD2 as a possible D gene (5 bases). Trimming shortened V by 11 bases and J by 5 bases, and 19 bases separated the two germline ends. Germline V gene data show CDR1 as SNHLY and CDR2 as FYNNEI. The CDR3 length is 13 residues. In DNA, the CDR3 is TGTGCCGGAGGACGTTTTGGGTATAACGAGCAGTACTTC. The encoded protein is CAGGRFGYNEQYF.

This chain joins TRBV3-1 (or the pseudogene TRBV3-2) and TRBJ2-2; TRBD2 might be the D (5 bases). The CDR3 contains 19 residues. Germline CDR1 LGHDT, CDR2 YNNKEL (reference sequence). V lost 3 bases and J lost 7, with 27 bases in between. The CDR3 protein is CASSHADSLGRGRDGELFF. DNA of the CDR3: TGTGCCAGCAGCCACGCTGATTCATTAGGACGGGGTAGAGACGGGGAGCTGTTTTTT.

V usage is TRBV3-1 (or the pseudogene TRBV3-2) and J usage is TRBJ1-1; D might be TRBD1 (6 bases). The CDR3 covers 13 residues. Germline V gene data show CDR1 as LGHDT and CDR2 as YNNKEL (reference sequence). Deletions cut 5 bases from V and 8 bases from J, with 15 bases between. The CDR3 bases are TGTGCCAGCAGCATAGGGACACTCGGAGAAGCTTTCTTT. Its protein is CASSIGTLGEAFF.